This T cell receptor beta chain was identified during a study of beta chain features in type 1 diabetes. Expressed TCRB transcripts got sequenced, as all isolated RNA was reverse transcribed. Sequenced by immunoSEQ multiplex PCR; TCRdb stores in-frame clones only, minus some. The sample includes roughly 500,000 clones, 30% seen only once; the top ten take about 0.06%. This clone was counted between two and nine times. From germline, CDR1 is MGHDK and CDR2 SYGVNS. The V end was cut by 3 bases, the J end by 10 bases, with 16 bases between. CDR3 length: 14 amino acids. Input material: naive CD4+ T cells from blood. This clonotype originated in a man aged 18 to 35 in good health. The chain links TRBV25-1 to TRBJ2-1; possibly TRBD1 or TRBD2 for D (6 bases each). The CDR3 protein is CASSERGAKREQFF. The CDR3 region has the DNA TGTGCCAGCAGTGAGAGGGGGGCCAAAAGAGAGCAGTTCTTC. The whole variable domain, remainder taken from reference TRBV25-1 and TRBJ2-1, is EADIYQTPRYLVIGTGKKITLECSQTMGHDKMYWYQQDPGMELHLIHYSYGVNSTEKGDLSSESTVSRIRTEHFPLTLESARPSHTSQYLCASSERGAKREQFFGPGTRLTVL.